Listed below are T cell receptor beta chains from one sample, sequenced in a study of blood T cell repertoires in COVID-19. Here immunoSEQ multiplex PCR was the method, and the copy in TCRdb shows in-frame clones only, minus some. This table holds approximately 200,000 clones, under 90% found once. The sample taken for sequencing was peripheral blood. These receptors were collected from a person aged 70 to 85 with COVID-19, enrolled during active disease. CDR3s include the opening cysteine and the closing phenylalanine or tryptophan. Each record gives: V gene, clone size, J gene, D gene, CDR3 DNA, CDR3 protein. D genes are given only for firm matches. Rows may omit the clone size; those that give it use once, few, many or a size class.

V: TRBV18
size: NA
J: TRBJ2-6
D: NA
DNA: TGTGCCAGCTCACCGAGCGGTCGGGCCAACGTCCTGACTTTC
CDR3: CASSPSGRANVLTF

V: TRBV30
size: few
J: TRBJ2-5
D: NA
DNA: TGTGCCTGGAAACGGGGTGGGGGGGAGACCCAGTACTTC
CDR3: CAWKRGGGETQYF

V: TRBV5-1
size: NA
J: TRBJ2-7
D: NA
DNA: TGCGCCAGCAGCTTGCGGGTCGGGAGCTCCTACGAGCAGTACTTC
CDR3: CASSLRVGSSYEQYF

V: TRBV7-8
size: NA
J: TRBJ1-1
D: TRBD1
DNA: TGTGCCAGCAGCTTAGCGCTCGGAGGACAGGGCCCTGAAGCTTTCTTT
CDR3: CASSLALGGQGPEAFF

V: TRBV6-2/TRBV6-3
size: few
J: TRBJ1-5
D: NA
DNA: TGTGCCAGCAGCCGGACAGCTAGCAATCAGCCCCAGCATTTT
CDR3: CASSRTASNQPQHF

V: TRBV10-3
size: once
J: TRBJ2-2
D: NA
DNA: TGTGCCATCAGTGAGTTGATTTATGGAGTCGGGGAGCTGTTTTTT
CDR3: CAISELIYGVGELFF

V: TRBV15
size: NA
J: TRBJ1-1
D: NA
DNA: TGTGCCACCAGCTCTGGAGACGGTAACACTGAAGCTTTCTTT
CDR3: CATSSGDGNTEAFF

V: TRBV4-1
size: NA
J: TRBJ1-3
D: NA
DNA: TGCGCCAGCAGCCAAGAATCGCCATGGCTCCGGACAAATGGAAACACCATATATTTT
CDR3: CASSQESPWLRTNGNTIYF

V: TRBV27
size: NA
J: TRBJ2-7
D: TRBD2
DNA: TGTGCCAGCACCGGGACTAGCCCCTACGAGCAGTACTTC
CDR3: CASTGTSPYEQYF

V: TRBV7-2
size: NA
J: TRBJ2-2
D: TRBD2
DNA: TGTGCCAGCAGCTTGAGCGGGGGGACCGGGGAGCTGTTTTTT
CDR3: CASSLSGGTGELFF

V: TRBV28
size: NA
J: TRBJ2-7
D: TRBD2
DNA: TGTGCCAGCACCAATAGCGGGGGCAACTACGAGCAGTACTTC
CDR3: CASTNSGGNYEQYF

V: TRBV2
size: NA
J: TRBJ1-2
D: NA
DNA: TGTGCCAGCGGCTTCCCCCCGGGGGTGGGGTTGGGCTATGGCTACACCTTC
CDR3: CASGFPPGVGLGYGYTF